The 28 T cell receptor beta chains in this list originate from one sample, sequenced in a study of T-cell reconstitution after alpha-beta-depleted transplantation in children. A TCRbeta library incorporating unique molecular identifiers was prepared. MiXCR, applied by TCRdb to the PCR reads, yields one record per CDR3 protein. Here the sample spans hundreds of thousands of distinct CDR3 sequences, around a third being singletons. The sample in question was PBMCs from the stem cell graft donor, obtained from the stem cell graft. These receptors all come from a human donor who donated a stem cell graft to a child with aplastic anemia.

This clonotype appeared a few times. This CDR3 is CASGLVMTGGSLGEQYV. Written as DNA, the CDR3 is TGTGCTAGTGGTTTGGTTATGACAGGGGGCTCATTAGGCGAGCAGTACGTC. V and J are TRBV12-5 and TRBJ2-7; 10 bases are shared with TRBD1. The CDR3 totals 17 residues. V was clipped by 0 bases and J by 6 bases; unmatched bases: 11. Looked up from germline, CDR1 is LGHNT and CDR2 is FRNRAP.

This chain connects TRBV9 to TRBJ2-7; D is ambiguous. Germline V gene data show CDR1 as SGDLS and CDR2 as YYNGEE. With 0 bases removed from V and 0 bases from J, the gap between germline ends came to 10 bases. The CDR3 consists of 15 residues. The CDR3 sequence is CASSVDASVSYEQYF. The CDR3, as DNA: TGTGCCAGCAGCGTAGACGCCAGCGTCTCCTACGAGCAGTACTTC.

The chain combines TRBV18 with TRBJ2-7; D might be TRBD1 (6 bases). This CDR3 comprises 15 residues. V lost 0 bases and J lost 2, with 11 bases in between. Germline V lookup: CDR1 KGHSH, CDR2 LQKENI. The CDR3, as DNA: TGTGCCAGCTCACCACCGGTACAGGGCACCTACGAGCAGTACTTC. Translation: CASSPPVQGTYEQYF.

Only one count was recorded for this clonotype. The chain links TRBV20-1 to TRBJ2-1; 10 bases align to TRBD2. The length of the CDR3 is 17 residues. V lost 3 bases and J lost 2; bases outside the gene matches: 10. Germline-derived CDR1 and CDR2 are DFQATT and SNEGSKA (reference sequence). The CDR3 region is CSASIITSGITYNEQFF. CDR3 in DNA: TGCAGTGCTAGTATAATTACTAGCGGGATTACCTACAATGAGCAGTTCTTC.

CDR3 sequence reads: CASRGSSRADTEAFF. Here the CDR3 DNA reads TGTGCCAGCAGGGGATCGAGCCGGGCGGACACTGAAGCTTTCTTT. This chain uses TRBV28 with TRBJ1-1, with D unclear. The CDR3 runs 15 residues. The germline V and J ends were trimmed by 6 bases and 3 bases, with 17 bases remaining between them. The germline gives CDR1 MDHEN, CDR2 SYDVKM.

The V gene is TRBV29-1, the J gene TRBJ2-1; D gene ambiguous. Germline V gene sequence: CDR1 SQVTM, CDR2 ANQGSEA. This CDR3 is 13 amino acids long. V lost 5 bases and J 7 bases, leaving 15 bases between the germline ends. CDR3 nucleotide sequence: TGCAGCGTTCTCCCGGAAGACACAAATGAGCAGTTCTTC. It is translated as CSVLPEDTNEQFF.

The V call is TRBV7-8, the J call TRBJ1-4; a possible D gene is TRBD1 (6 bases). Germline V gene data show CDR1 as SGHVS and CDR2 as FQNEAQ. V was pared by 2 bases and J by 8 bases, with 12 bases between. This CDR3 comprises 14 residues. The CDR3 DNA reads as TGTGCCAGCAGCTTAACAGGGACCGCGGAAAAACTGTTTTTT. The encoded protein is CASSLTGTAEKLFF.

This chain links TRBV5-1 with TRBJ1-2; D remains ambiguous. V lost 7 bases to trimming and J lost 0 bases, with 13 bases between them. The CDR3 spans 14 residues. From germline, CDR1 is SGHRS and CDR2 YFSETQ. CDR3 nucleotides: TGCGCCAGCCGCCCGGAGGAGACTAACTATGGCTACACCTTC. Amino acid sequence: CASRPEETNYGYTF.

The chain joins TRBV20-1 to TRBJ2-4, with TRBD1 as a possible D gene (5 bases). V gave up 2 bases and J gave up 1 base, with 15 bases separating them. The germline gives CDR1 DFQATT, CDR2 SNEGSKA (reference sequence). The CDR3 loop spans 16 amino acids. CDR3 sequence (DNA): TGCAGTGCTAGAAAGGCAGGGATAGGGGCCAAAAACATTCAGTACTTC. Translating it yields CSARKAGIGAKNIQYF.

For this clonotype: The CDR3 end shows no conserved phenylalanine or tryptophan, and so a read error is likely. The genes are TRBV12-3 or TRBV12-4 and TRBJ2-3, with D maybe TRBD1 (6 bases). The CDR3 spans 13 residues. V was clipped by 8 bases and J by 5 bases, with 14 bases between them. CDR3 amino acids: CASVEGEGDTQYL. The CDR3 coding sequence is TGTGCCAGCGTAGAGGGGGAAGGAGATACGCAGTATTTG.

This clonotype has only a few counts. The chain carries TRBV20-1 and TRBJ2-7, with 9 nucleotides matching TRBD2. Germline lookup yields CDR1 DFQATT and CDR2 SNEGSKA (reference sequence). V shed 6 bases, J shed 3 bases, and the junction held 9 bases outside the gene matches. The CDR3 totals 14 residues. CDR3 residues: CSASEPAGGYEQYF. The CDR3 bases are TGCAGTGCCTCAGAGCCAGCGGGAGGCTACGAGCAGTACTTC.

This chain connects TRBV10-2 to TRBJ1-3, with 7 bases aligning to TRBD1. This CDR3 comprises 16 residues. Germline V CDR1 and CDR2: WSHSY, SAAADI. J gave up 2 bases and V 4 bases, and 8 bases lay outside the gene matches. CDR3 residues: CASSVTSGTAGNTIYF. The CDR3 nucleotides are TGCGCCAGCAGTGTTACTTCCGGGACAGCTGGAAACACCATATATTTT.

CDR3 nucleotide sequence: TGCGCCAGCAGCCAAGGATTTATGTCTAGCGGTTATCAAGAGACCCAGTACTTC. This encodes CASSQGFMSSGYQETQYF. The chain combines TRBV4-1 with TRBJ2-5; 7 bases fit TRBD2. The CDR3 spans 18 residues. V dropped 1 base and J dropped 2; count of bases not matched to a gene: 13. Germline-derived CDR1 and CDR2 are MGHRA and YSYEKL.

The chain couples TRBV30 to TRBJ2-3, with 10 positions matching TRBD2. This CDR3 contains 16 residues. V gave up 5 bases and J gave up 2 bases; unmatched junction bases: 10. Per germline, CDR1 GTSNPN and CDR2 SVGIG (reference sequence). CDR3 in DNA: TGTGCCTGGGGGCTGTGGACTAGCGGAGTCACAGATACGCAGTATTTT. It codes for CAWGLWTSGVTDTQYF.

Details on this clonotype: A junction boundary mismatches the germline segment, possibly from a read error. The chain carries TRBV5-1 and TRBJ1-2; a possible D gene is TRBD1 (6 bases). The germline CDR1 and CDR2 sequences are SGHRS and YFSETQ. CDR3 length: 15 amino acids. CDR3 sequence reads: CASSWEKAGHYRYTF. For the CDR3, the DNA is TGCGCCAGCAGCTGGGAGAAGGCGGGACACTATCGCTACACCTTC.

This clonotype has only a few counts. The V and J genes are TRBV20-1 and TRBJ1-4; 8 bases are a match to TRBD1. V gave up 2 bases and J gave up 1 base; unmatched junction bases: 12. Germline V gene data show CDR1 as DFQATT and CDR2 as SNEGSKA (reference sequence). The CDR3 length is 18 residues. The CDR3 is CSARPGQGRRITNEKLFF. CDR3 DNA: TGCAGTGCTAGACCTGGACAGGGTCGCAGAATAACTAATGAAAAACTGTTTTTT.

This clonotype was detected only once. V usage is TRBV6-2 or TRBV6-3 and J usage is TRBJ2-2, with a tentative D call TRBD2 (6 bases). In germline, CDR1 is MNHEY, CDR2 SVGEGT. Deletions cut 3 bases from V and 8 bases from J, with 13 bases between. The CDR3 contains 14 residues. The CDR3 coding sequence is TGTGCCAGCAGTTATAGACTAGAGGGAGGGGAGCTGTTTTTT. Encoded protein: CASSYRLEGGELFF.

The gene calls are TRBV27 and TRBJ1-1; D is unresolved. The CDR3 contains 14 residues. The V gene's germline CDR1 is MNHEY and CDR2 SMNVEV (reference sequence). The V end lost 2 bases, the J end lost 1 base, and 8 bases lay between the germline ends. The chain's CDR3 is CASSLIHSNTEAFF. Written as DNA, the CDR3 is TGTGCCAGCAGTTTAATACACTCGAACACTGAAGCTTTCTTT.

This chain links TRBV6-1 with TRBJ2-1, with D possibly being TRBD1 (5 bases). CDR3 length equals 15 residues. The V end lost 1 base, the J end lost 7 bases, and 14 bases lay between the germline ends. Germline-derived CDR1 and CDR2 are MNHNS and SASEGT. The CDR3 loop is CASSEGSLGANEQFF. The CDR3 nucleotides read TGTGCCAGCAGTGAAGGGTCTTTAGGGGCAAATGAGCAGTTCTTC.

The rearrangement uses TRBV5-1 and TRBJ2-5; possibly TRBD2 for D (6 bases). Germline values: CDR1 SGHRS, CDR2 YFSETQ. The V end lost 0 bases, the J end lost 2 bases, and 8 bases lay between the germline ends. The CDR3 consists of 14 residues. The CDR3 here is CASSLGSGQETQYF. The CDR3 DNA sequence: TGCGCCAGCAGCTTGGGTAGCGGACAAGAGACCCAGTACTTC.

In this sample, this clonotype turned up a few times. The rearrangement joins TRBV5-1 to TRBJ1-2, with TRBD1 matching over 12 bases. Germline V gene lookup returns CDR1 SGHRS and CDR2 YFSETQ. Germline trimming cut 3 bases from V and 4 bases from J; bases unmatched to any gene: 4. The CDR3 is made up of 15 amino acids. The CDR3 DNA reads TGCGCCAGCAGCTGGGGACAGGGGGCCTCCTATGGCTACACCTTC. Protein product: CASSWGQGASYGYTF. The variable domain in full, with the rest retrieved from reference TRBV5-1 and TRBJ1-2, is KAGVTQTPRYLIKTRGQQVTLSCSPISGHRSVSWYQQTPGQGLQFLFEYFSETQRNKGNFPGRFSGRQFSNSRSEMNVSTLELGDSALYLCASSWGQGASYGYTFGSGTRLTVV.

This chain's CDR3 is CASSYPGSGRSYNEQFF. CDR3 DNA: TGTGCCAGCAGCTATCCGGGTAGCGGGAGATCCTACAATGAGCAGTTCTTC. This chain joins TRBV7-2 and TRBJ2-1, with 9 positions matching TRBD2. Germline trimming cut 4 bases from V and 1 base from J; bases unmatched to any gene: 8. Germline V gene sequence: CDR1 SGHTA, CDR2 FQGNSA. CDR3 size: 17 residues.

The chain is built from TRBV11-2 and TRBJ2-5, with TRBD2 matching over 8 bases. The length of the CDR3 is 15 residues. The V gene's germline CDR1 is SGHAT and CDR2 FQNNGV. V gave up 2 bases and J gave up 1 base; unmatched junction bases: 3. CDR3 loop: CASSLQAGVQETQYF. The CDR3 DNA reads as TGTGCCAGCAGCTTACAAGCGGGGGTCCAAGAGACCCAGTACTTC.

CDR3 residues: CASSSWDRENTEAFF. The DNA of the CDR3 is TGTGCCAGCAGTTCGTGGGACAGGGAGAACACTGAAGCTTTCTTT. The chain links TRBV12-3 or TRBV12-4 to TRBJ1-1; 9 positions agree with TRBD1. V lost 4 bases to trimming and J lost 1 base; unmatched junction nucleotides: 4. This CDR3 is 15 amino acids long.

With respect to this clonotype: Given the absence of the conserved phenylalanine or tryptophan at the CDR3 end, a read error is likely. This sequence joins TRBV29-1 and TRBJ1-1; the match to TRBD1 covers 7 bases. The CDR3 length is 11 residues. V was pared by 8 bases and J by 5 bases, with 5 bases of the junction left unmatched. Germline CDR1 SQVTM, CDR2 ANQGSEA. Here the CDR3 reads CSIPGGTEAFL. The CDR3, as DNA: TGCAGCATCCCAGGGGGGACTGAAGCTTTCTTG.

The chain links TRBV7-8 to TRBJ2-1; a weak D match, TRBD2 (5 bases). The CDR3 has 15 amino acids. Germline V lookup: CDR1 SGHVS, CDR2 FQNEAQ. Trimming took off 0 bases at V and 6 bases at J, with 12 bases between the two ends. DNA of the CDR3: TGTGCCAGCAGCTTAGCGGGAGTAGTATCCAATGAGCAGTTCTTC. Translated, it gives CASSLAGVVSNEQFF. The complete variable domain, with remaining parts taken from reference TRBV7-8 and TRBJ2-1, reads GAGVSQSPRYKVAKRGQDVALRCDPISGHVSLFWYQQALGQGPEFLTYFQNEAQLDKSGLPSDRFFAERPEGSVSTLKIQRTQQEDSAVYLCASSLAGVVSNEQFFGPGTRLTVL.

This clonotype was picked up a small number of times. The rearrangement links TRBV6-2 or TRBV6-3 to TRBJ2-5; D call uncertain. Germline CDR1 and CDR2: MNHEY and SVGEGT. Deletions cut 8 bases from V and 0 bases from J, with 7 bases between. The CDR3 covers 12 residues. CDR3 protein: CASGMYQETQYF. In nucleotides, the CDR3 is TGTGCCAGCGGGATGTACCAAGAGACCCAGTACTTC.

This clonotype was found a few times. The rearrangement uses TRBV20-1 and TRBJ2-5; D is possibly TRBD1 (5 bases). This CDR3 has 15 residues. V gave up 6 bases and J gave up 1 base, with 18 bases separating them. Germline V lookup: CDR1 DFQATT, CDR2 SNEGSKA (reference sequence). CDR3 bases: TGCAGTGCAGGTGGTGAAGGGGTAATCCAAGAGACCCAGTACTTC. It specifies CSAGGEGVIQETQYF.